This section outlines one T cell receptor beta chain sequence together with its context. This record belongs to a study of blood T cell repertoires in COVID-19. Germline lookup yields CDR1 SGHRS and CDR2 YFSETQ. V gave up 1 base and J gave up 0 bases; unmatched junction bases: 8. The CDR3 covers 18 residues. Libraries were prepared by immunoSEQ multiplex PCR; TCRdb keeps only in-frame clonotypes and omits some of them. Among fewer than 200,000 clones, approximately 87% were seen once, and the ten largest hold around 12%. This chain joins TRBV5-1 and TRBJ2-1; 9 bases align to TRBD2. This TCR was recovered from a woman in her sixties or seventies with COVID-19, enrolled during active disease. The sample consisted of peripheral blood. The CDR3 nucleotides are TGCGCCAGCAGCTTGACGCCGACTAGCGGAGCCTCCTACAATGAGCAGTTCTTC. Translated: CASSLTPTSGASYNEQFF.